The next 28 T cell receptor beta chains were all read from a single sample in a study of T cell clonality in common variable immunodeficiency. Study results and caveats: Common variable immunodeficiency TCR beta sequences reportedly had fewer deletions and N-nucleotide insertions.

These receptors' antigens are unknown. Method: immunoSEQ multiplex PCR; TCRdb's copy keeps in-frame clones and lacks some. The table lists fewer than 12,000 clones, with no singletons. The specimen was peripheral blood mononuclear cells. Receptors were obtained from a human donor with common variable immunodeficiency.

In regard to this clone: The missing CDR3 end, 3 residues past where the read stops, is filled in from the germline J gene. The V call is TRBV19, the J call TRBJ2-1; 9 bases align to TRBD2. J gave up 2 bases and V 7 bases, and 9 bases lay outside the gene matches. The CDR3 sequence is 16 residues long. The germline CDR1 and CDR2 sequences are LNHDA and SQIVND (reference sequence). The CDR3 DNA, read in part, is TGTGCCAGTACCTTTAGCGGGGGTAACACCTACAATGAG. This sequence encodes CASTFSGGNTYNE. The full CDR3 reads CASTFSGGNTYNEQFF.

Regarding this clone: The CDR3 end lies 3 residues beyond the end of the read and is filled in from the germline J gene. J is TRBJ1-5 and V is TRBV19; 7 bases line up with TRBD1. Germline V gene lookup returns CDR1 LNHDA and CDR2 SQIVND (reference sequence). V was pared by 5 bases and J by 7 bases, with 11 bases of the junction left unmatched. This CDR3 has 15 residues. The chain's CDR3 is CASSAPYRGVQPQHF. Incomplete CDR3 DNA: TGTGCCAGTAGTGCACCTTACAGGGGAGTACAGCCC.

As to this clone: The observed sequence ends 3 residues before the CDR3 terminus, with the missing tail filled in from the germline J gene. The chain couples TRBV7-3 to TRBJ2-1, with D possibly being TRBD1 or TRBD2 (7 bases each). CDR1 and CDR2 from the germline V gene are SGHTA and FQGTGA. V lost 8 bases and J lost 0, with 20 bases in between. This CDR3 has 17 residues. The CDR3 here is CASAQGGGMSSYNEQFF. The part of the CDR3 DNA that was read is TGTGCCAGCGCCCAGGGGGGAGGGATGAGCTCCTACAATGAG.

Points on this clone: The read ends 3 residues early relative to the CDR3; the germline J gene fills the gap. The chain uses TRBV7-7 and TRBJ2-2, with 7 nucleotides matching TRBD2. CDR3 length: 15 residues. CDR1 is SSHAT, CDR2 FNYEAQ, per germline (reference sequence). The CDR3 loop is CASGLGGRNTGELFF. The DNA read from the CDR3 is TGTGCTAGCGGTTTGGGCGGGAGGAACACCGGGGAG.

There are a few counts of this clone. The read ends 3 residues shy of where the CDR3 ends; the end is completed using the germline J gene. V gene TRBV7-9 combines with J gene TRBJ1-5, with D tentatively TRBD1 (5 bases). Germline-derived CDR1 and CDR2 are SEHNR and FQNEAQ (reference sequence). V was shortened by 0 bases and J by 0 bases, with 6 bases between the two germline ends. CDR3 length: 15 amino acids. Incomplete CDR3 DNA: TGTGCCAGCAGCTTAGCAGGGGATAGCAATCAGCCC. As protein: CASSLAGDSNQP. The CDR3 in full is CASSLAGDSNQPQHF. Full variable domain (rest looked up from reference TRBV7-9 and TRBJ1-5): DTGVSQNPRHKITKRGQNVTFRCDPISEHNRLYWYRQTLGQGPEFLTYFQNEAQLEKSRLLSDRFSAERPKGSFSTLEIQRTEQGDSAMYLCASSLAGDSNQPQHFGDGTRLSIL.

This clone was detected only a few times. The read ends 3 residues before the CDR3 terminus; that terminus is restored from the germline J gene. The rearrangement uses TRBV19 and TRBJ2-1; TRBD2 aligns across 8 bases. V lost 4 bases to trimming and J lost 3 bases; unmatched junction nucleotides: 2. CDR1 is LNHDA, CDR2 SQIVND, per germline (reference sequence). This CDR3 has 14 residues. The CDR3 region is CASSSSGIYNEQFF. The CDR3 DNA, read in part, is TGTGCCAGTAGTAGTAGCGGGATCTACAATGAG.

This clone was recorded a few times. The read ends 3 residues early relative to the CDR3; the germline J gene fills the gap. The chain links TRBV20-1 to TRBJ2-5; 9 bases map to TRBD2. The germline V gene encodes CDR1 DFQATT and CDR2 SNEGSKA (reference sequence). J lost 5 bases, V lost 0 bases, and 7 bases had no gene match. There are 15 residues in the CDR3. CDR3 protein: CSARDLSGSQETQYF. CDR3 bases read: TGCAGTGCTAGAGATCTTAGCGGGAGTCAGGAGACC.

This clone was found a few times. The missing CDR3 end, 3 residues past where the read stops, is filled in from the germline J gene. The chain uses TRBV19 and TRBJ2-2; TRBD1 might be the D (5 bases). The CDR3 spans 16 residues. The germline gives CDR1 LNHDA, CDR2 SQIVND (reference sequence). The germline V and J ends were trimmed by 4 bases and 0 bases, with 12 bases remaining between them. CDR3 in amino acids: CASSRQNNANTGELFF. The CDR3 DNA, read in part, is TGTGCCAGTAGTAGACAGAATAACGCGAACACCGGGGAG.

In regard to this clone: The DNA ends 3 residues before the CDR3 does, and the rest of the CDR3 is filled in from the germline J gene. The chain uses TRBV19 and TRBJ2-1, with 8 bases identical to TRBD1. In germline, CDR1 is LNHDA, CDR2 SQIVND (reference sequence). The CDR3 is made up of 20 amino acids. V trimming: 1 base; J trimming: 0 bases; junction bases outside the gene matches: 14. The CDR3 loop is CASSIGRLGQGASSYNEQFF. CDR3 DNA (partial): TGTGCCAGTAGTATAGGCAGGCTCGGACAGGGCGCGAGCTCCTACAATGAG.

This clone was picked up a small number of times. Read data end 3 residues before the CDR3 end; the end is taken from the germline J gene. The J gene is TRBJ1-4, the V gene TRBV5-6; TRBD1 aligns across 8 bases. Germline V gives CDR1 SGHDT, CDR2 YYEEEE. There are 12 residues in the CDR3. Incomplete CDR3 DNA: TGTGCCAGCAGCTTTCAACAGGGGGAA. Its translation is CASSFQQGE. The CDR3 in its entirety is CASSFQQGELFF.

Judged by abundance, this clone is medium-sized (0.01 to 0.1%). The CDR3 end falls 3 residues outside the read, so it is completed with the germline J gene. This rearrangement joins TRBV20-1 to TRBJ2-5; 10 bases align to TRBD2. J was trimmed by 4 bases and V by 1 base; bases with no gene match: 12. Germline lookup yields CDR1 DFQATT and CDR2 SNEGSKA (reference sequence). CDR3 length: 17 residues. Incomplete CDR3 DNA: TGCAGTGCTAGAGGAGCGAGCGGGAGGGCCACTTTAGAGACC. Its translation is CSARGASGRATLET. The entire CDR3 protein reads CSARGASGRATLETQYF.

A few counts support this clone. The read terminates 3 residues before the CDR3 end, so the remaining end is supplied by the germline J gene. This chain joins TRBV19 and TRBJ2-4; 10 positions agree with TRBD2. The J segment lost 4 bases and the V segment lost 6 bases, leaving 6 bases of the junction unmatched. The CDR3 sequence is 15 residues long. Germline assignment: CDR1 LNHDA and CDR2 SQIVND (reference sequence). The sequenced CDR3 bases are TGTGCCAGTAGGGTAGCGGGAGGCCGGAAAAACATT. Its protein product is CASRVAGGRKNI. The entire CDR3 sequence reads CASRVAGGRKNIQYF. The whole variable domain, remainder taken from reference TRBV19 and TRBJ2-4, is DGGITQSPKYLFRKEGQNVTLSCEQNLNHDAMYWYRQDPGQGLRLIYYSQIVNDFQKGDIAEGYSVSREKKESFPLTVTSAQKNPTAFYLCASRVAGGRKNIQYFGAGTRLSVL.

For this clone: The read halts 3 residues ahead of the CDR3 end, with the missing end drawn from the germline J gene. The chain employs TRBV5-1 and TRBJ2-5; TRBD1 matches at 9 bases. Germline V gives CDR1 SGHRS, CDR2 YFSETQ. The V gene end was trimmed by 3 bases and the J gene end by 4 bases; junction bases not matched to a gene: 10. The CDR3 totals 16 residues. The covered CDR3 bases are TGCGCCAGCAGCTACGCGGGACAGGGTAGTGGAGAGACC. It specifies CASSYAGQGSGET. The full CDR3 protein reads CASSYAGQGSGETQYF.

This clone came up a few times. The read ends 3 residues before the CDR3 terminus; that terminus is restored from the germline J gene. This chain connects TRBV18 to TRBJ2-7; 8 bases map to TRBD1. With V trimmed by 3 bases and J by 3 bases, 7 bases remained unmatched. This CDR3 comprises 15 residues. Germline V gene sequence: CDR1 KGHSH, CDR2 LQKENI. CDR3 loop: CASSPDRASFYEQYF. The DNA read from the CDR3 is TGTGCCAGCTCACCGGACAGGGCCTCATTCTACGAG.

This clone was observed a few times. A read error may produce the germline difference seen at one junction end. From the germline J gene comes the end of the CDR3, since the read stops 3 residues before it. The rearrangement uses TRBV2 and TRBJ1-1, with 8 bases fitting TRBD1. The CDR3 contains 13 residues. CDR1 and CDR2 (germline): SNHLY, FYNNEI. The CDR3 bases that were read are TGTGCCAGGAGTGGACAGGGGAACACTGAA. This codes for CARSGQGNTE. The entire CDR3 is CARSGQGNTEAFF.

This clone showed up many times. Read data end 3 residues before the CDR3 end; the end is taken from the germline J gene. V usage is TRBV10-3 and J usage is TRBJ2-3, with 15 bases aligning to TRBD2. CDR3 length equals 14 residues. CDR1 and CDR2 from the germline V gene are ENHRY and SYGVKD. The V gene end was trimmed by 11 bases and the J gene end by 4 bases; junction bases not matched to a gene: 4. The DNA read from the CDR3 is TGTGCCCTTGGGACTAGCGGGAGGTCAGATACG. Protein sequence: CALGTSGRSDT. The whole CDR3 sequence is CALGTSGRSDTQYF.

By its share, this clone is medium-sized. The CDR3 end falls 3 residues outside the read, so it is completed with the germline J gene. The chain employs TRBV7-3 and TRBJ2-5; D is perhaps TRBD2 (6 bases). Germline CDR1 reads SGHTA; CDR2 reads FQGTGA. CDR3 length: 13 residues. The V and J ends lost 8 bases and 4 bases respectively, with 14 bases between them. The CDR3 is CASQRGAGETQYF. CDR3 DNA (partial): TGTGCCAGCCAAAGGGGAGCGGGAGAGACC.

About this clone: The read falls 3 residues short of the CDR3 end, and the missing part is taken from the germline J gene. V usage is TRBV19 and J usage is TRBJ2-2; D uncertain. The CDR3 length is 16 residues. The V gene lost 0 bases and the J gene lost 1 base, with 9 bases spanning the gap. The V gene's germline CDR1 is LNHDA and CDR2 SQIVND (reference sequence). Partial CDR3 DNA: TGTGCCAGTAGTATAGATCAAGGGCTGAACACCGGGGAG. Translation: CASSIDQGLNTGE. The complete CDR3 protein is CASSIDQGLNTGELFF.

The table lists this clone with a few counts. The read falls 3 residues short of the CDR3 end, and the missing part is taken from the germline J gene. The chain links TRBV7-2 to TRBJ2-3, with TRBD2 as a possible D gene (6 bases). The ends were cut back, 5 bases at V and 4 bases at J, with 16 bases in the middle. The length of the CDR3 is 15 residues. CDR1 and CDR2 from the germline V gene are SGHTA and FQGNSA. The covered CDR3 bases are TGTGCCAGCAGCCCTTGGGGGGAGGTGTCAGATACG. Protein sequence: CASSPWGEVSDT. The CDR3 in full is CASSPWGEVSDTQYF. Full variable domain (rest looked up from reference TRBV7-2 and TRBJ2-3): GAGVSQSPSNKVTEKGKDVELRCDPISGHTALYWYRQSLGQGLEFLIYFQGNSAPDKSGLPSDRFSAERTGGSVSTLTIQRTQQEDSAVYLCASSPWGEVSDTQYFGPGTRLTVL.

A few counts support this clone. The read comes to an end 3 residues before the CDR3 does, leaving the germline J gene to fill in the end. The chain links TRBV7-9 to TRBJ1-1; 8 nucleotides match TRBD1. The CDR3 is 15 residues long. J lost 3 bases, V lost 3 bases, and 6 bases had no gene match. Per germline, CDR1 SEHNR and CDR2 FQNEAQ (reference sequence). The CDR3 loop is CASSFLDREDTEAFF. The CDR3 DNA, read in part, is TGTGCCAGCAGCTTCCTGGACAGGGAGGACACTGAA.

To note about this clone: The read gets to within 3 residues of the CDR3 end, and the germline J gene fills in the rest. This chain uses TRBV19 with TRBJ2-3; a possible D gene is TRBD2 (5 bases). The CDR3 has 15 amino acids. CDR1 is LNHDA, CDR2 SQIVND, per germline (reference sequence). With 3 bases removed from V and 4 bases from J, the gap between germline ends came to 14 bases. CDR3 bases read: TGTGCCAGTAGTATGGACGGAGCGGTGGCAGATACG. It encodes CASSMDGAVADT. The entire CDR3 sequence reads CASSMDGAVADTQYF.

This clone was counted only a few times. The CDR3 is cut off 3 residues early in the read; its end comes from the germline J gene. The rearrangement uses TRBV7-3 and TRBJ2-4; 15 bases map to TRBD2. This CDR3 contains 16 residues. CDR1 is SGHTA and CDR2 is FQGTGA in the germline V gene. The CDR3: CASSSGAGLAGGIQYF. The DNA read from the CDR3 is TGTGCCAGCAGCTCCGGGGCGGGACTAGCGGGAGGTATT.

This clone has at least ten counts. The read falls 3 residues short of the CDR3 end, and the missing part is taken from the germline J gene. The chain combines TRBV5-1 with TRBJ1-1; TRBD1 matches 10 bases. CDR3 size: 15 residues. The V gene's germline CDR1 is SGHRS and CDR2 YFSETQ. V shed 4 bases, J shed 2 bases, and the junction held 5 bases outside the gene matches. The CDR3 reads CASSPTGGLNTEAFF. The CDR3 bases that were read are TGCGCCAGCAGCCCGACAGGGGGCTTAAACACTGAA. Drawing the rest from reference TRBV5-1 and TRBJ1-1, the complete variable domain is KAGVTQTPRYLIKTRGQQVTLSCSPISGHRSVSWYQQTPGQGLQFLFEYFSETQRNKGNFPGRFSGRQFSNSRSEMNVSTLELGDSALYLCASSPTGGLNTEAFFGQGTRLTVV.

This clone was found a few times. The DNA read from the CDR3 is TGTGCCAGTAGTATCGCGGGGGTCCCTAGCTCCTACGAG. This sequence encodes CASSIAGVPSSYE. Given in full, the CDR3 is CASSIAGVPSSYEQYF. V usage is TRBV19 and J usage is TRBJ2-7; 7 bases map to TRBD2. The sequenced fragment ends 3 residues before the CDR3 boundary, so the rest is inferred from the germline J gene. Germline assignment: CDR1 LNHDA and CDR2 SQIVND (reference sequence). Trimming removed 3 bases from V and 0 bases from J; junction bases left unmatched: 8. The CDR3 spans 16 residues.

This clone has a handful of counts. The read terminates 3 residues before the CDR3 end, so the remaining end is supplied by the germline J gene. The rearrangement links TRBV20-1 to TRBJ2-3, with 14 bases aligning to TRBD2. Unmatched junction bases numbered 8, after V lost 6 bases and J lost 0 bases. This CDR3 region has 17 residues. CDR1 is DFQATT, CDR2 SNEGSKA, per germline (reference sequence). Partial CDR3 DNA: TGCAGTGCAAGACTAGCGGGAGGGATAATGAGCACAGATACG. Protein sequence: CSARLAGGIMSTDT. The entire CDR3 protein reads CSARLAGGIMSTDTQYF.

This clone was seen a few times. The CDR3: CASSRLFRGDLYEQYF. The DNA read from the CDR3 is TGTGCCAGTAGTAGACTCTTTCGAGGAGATCTCTACGAG. The chain couples TRBV19 to TRBJ2-7; no firm D call. The read terminates 3 residues ahead of where the CDR3 ends, so the germline J gene completes it. V was pared by 4 bases and J by 3 bases, with 19 bases between. CDR3 length: 16 amino acids. Germline CDR1 is LNHDA and CDR2 is SQIVND (reference sequence).

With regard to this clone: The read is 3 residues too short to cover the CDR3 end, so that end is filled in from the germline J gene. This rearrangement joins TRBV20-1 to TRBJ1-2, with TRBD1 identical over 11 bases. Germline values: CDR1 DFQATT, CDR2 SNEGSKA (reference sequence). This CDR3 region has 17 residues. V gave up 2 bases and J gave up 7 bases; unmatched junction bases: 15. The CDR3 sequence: CSARSIQDRGPFGGYTF. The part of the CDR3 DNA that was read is TGCAGTGCTAGATCTATTCAGGACAGGGGGCCCTTTGGTGGC.

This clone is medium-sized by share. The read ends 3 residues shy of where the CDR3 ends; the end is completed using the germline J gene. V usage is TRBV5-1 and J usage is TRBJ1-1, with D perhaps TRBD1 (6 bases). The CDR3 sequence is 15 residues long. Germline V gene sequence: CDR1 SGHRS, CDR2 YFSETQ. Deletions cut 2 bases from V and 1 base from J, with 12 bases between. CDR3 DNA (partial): TGCGCCAGCAGCTTACAGGGTCCCCCGAACACTGAA. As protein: CASSLQGPPNTE. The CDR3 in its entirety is CASSLQGPPNTEAFF.